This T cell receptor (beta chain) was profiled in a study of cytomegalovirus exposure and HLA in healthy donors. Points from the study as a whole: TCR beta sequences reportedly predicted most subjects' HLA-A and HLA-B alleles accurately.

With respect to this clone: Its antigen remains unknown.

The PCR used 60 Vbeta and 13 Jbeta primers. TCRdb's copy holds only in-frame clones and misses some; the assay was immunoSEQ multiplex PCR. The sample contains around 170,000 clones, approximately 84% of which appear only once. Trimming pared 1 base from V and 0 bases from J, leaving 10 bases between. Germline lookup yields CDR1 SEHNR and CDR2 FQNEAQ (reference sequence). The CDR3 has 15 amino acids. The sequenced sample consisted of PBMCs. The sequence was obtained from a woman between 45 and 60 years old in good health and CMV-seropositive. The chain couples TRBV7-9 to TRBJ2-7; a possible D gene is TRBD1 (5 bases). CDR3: CASSLGQRSSYEQYF. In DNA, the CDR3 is TGTGCCAGCAGCTTAGGACAGCGCAGCTCCTACGAGCAGTACTTC.